This TCR beta chain was sequenced in a study of OX40 agonist ivuxolimab in advanced cancers. Study-level background: The dose-escalation group included hepatocellular carcinoma, melanoma, renal cell carcinoma and head and neck cancer.

Measured with immunoSEQ multiplex PCR; TCRdb has only the in-frame clones, and not every one. This sample has about 60,000 clones, with approximately 80% found just once. V shed 6 bases and J 4 bases; nucleotides not matched to a gene: 8. The CDR3 has 14 amino acids. CDR1 SGDLS and CDR2 YYNGEE come from the germline V gene. The receptor was isolated from an adult with an advanced solid tumor such as melanoma, head and neck, liver or kidney cancer. This chain connects TRBV9 to TRBJ2-3, with 7 bases fitting TRBD2. The sample in question was CD4+ or CD8+ T cells sorted from blood, obtained in a trial of the OX40 agonist ivuxolimab. The CDR3 nucleotides are TGTGCCAGCACTCGGGGCGGGAGTGCAGATACGCAGTATTTT. Its protein is CASTRGGSADTQYF.